A selection of T cell receptor beta chains follows, all from one sample in a study of memory CD4+ T cells and cytomegalovirus serostatus. Data came from immunoSEQ multiplex PCR; TCRdb stores just in-frame clones and leaves some out. The sample yields approximately 61,000 clones, around 80% seen once. Sequencing was carried out using memory CD4+ T cells from blood. These receptors originate from an adult in good health and CMV-seronegative. Some clones in this sample may be carry-over from other donors' samples. CDR3s include the opening cysteine and the closing phenylalanine or tryptophan. D genes are given only for firm matches. Rows give clone size only sometimes, using once, few, many, or a class for an expanded clone.

D gene | J gene | V gene | clone size | CDR3 DNA | CDR3 protein
. | TRBJ2-3 | TRBV5-6 | . | TGTGCCAGCAGCCCCAAGGCTCCAGATACGCAGTATTTT | CASSPKAPDTQYF
. | TRBJ1-1 | TRBV6-5 | . | TGTGCCAGCAGCCTGACAGGACTGAACACTGAAGCTTTCTTT | CASSLTGLNTEAFF
. | TRBJ2-5 | TRBV9 | . | TGTGCCAGCAGAGCTGGGACTGCCGATCCAAGGGAGACCCAGTACTTC | CASRAGTADPRETQYF
. | TRBJ1-1 | TRBV6-6 | . | TGTGCCAGCAGTTACGGCCTTCGAGTGAACACTGAAGCTTTCTTT | CASSYGLRVNTEAFF
TRBD2 | TRBJ2-2 | TRBV5-1 | . | TGCGCCAGCAGCTTTGGGACTAGCGGCATCACCGGGGAGCTGTTTTTT | CASSFGTSGITGELFF
TRBD1 | TRBJ1-6 | TRBV4-1 | . | TGCGCCAGCAGCCCCTGGACAGGGGTTAGTTCACCCCTCCACTTT | CASSPWTGVSSPLHF
. | TRBJ2-3 | TRBV30 | . | TGTGCCTGGAGGAGCCAAGACAGGTTGGATACGCAGTATTTT | CAWRSQDRLDTQYF
TRBD1 | TRBJ1-2 | TRBV2 | few | TGTGCCAGCAAAACCACAGGGGTGGGTGGCTACACCTTC | CASKTTGVGGYTF
TRBD2 | TRBJ2-3 | TRBV27 | . | TGTGCCAGCAGTCCACTGTACTCCCTCCGGGGGGACACAGATACGCAGTATTTT | CASSPLYSLRGDTDTQYF
TRBD1 | TRBJ1-4 | TRBV11-2 | . | TGTGCCAGCAGCTTAGACGGACAGGGGAGTGAAAAACTGTTTTTT | CASSLDGQGSEKLFF
. | TRBJ2-6 | TRBV28 | . | TGTGCCAGCAGTAAAGCTCGACGGCGCTCTGGGGCCAACGTCCTGACTTTC | CASSKARRRSGANVLTF
. | TRBJ2-5 | TRBV10-3 | . | TGTGCCATCAGTGAGTCTAGGACCCAGTACTTC | CAISESRTQYF
TRBD2 | TRBJ2-7 | TRBV7-9 | . | TGTGCCAGCAGCCCGCCTACCGGGACTAGCGGGGGGTACGAGCAGTACTTC | CASSPPTGTSGGYEQYF
TRBD1 | TRBJ2-1 | TRBV28 | once | TGTGCCAGCAGTTTGGCACAGGGGAACTACAATGAGCAGTTCTTC | CASSLAQGNYNEQFF
. | TRBJ1-2 | TRBV28 | . | TGTGCCAGCAGTTATCCCTACTATGGCTACACCTTC | CASSYPYYGYTF
. | TRBJ2-5 | TRBV2 | once | TGTGCCAGCAGTCGTGGGGGCGAAGAGACCCAGTACTTC | CASSRGGEETQYF
. | TRBJ2-6 | TRBV30 | . | TGTGCCTGTTCAGGATTCTCTGGGGCCAACGTCCTGACTTTC | CACSGFSGANVLTF
. | TRBJ1-2 | TRBV7-3 | . | TGTGCCAGCAGCTTAAGGGCAGGGGAATCCTATGGCTACACCTTC | CASSLRAGESYGYTF
. | TRBJ1-1 | TRBV25-1 | few | TGTGCCAGCACGATCGGCAGGGACACTGAAGCTTTCTTT | CASTIGRDTEAFF
. | TRBJ1-5 | TRBV27 | few | TGTGCCAGCAGTTTTCGGGGTCAGCCCCAGCATTTT | CASSFRGQPQHF
. | TRBJ1-4 | TRBV30 | . | TGTGCCTGGGCACTGGGTATCGGGACTAATGAAAAACTGTTTTTT | CAWALGIGTNEKLFF
. | TRBJ2-1 | TRBV19 | once | TGTGCCAGTACCCCGGCAAAGGGAGTGGATGAGCAGTTCTTC | CASTPAKGVDEQFF
. | TRBJ1-1 | TRBV30 | few | TGTGCCTGGAGAAGCCTTACGCGACGGAACACTGAAGCTTTCTTT | CAWRSLTRRNTEAFF
. | TRBJ2-7 | TRBV27 | . | TGTGCCAGCAGTTCTCACAGGTACTACGAGCAGTACTTC | CASSSHRYYEQYF
. | TRBJ1-1 | TRBV5-6 | medium-sized | TGTGCCAGCAGCTTGTACAGGAACACTGAAGCTTTCTTT | CASSLYRNTEAFF
. | TRBJ1-2 | TRBV2 | once | TGTGCCAGCAGCGGGCGGGACAATAACTATGGCTACACCTTC | CASSGRDNNYGYTF
. | TRBJ2-7 | TRBV30 | . | TGTGCCTGGAAGGATCGGGGACCGTACGAGCAGTACTTC | CAWKDRGPYEQYF
. | TRBJ1-1 | TRBV30 | few | TGTGCCTGGAGTTTTATTTATACTGAAGCTTTCTTT | CAWSFIYTEAFF
. | TRBJ2-3 | TRBV4-1 | . | TGCGCCAGCAGCCAAGCAGGCCAGCGAGATACGCAGTATTTT | CASSQAGQRDTQYF
. | TRBJ2-5 | TRBV14 | . | TGTGCCAGCAGCCAAGACTTACAGGGAAGCCAAGAGACCCAGTACTTC | CASSQDLQGSQETQYF
. | TRBJ2-3 | TRBV25-1 | once | TGTGCCAGCAGTAAAAGGTGGAACTCCGAAGATACGCAGTATTTT | CASSKRWNSEDTQYF
. | TRBJ2-4 | TRBV7-8 | once | TGTGCCAGCAGCTCGGGCCCCTGGGGCCGAATTGCCAAAAACATTCAGTACTTC | CASSSGPWGRIAKNIQYF
TRBD2 | TRBJ2-1 | TRBV5-1 | . | TGCGCCAGCAGCTTGCGTCCTAGCGGGGTCTACAATGAGCAGTTCTTC | CASSLRPSGVYNEQFF
TRBD2 | TRBJ2-1 | TRBV19 | few | TGTGCCACCTCGGGACTAAATAATGAGCAGTTCTTC | CATSGLNNEQFF
. | TRBJ1-2 | TRBV7-2 | . | TGTGCCAGCAGCTCGACAGGTTATGGCTACACCTTC | CASSSTGYGYTF
TRBD2 | TRBJ2-1 | TRBV27 | . | TGTGCCAGCAGTCACAGACTAGCGGGGAGGGGCCACAATGAGCAGTTCTTC | CASSHRLAGRGHNEQFF
. | TRBJ1-1 | TRBV2 | once | TGTGCCAGCAGTGAAGATGGCGGATACACTGAAGCTTTCTTT | CASSEDGGYTEAFF
. | TRBJ1-2 | TRBV5-1 | . | TGCGCCAGCCGAGCCTCTCCAGAGATTGGCTACACCTTC | CASRASPEIGYTF
. | TRBJ1-4 | TRBV28 | . | TGTGCCAGCAGTTTGGGGGGGTTTAGGATGGAAAAACTGTTTTTT | CASSLGGFRMEKLFF
. | TRBJ1-1 | TRBV28 | few | TGTGCCAGCAGTTTATCCAGGGAAGCTTTCTTT | CASSLSREAFF
. | TRBJ1-4 | TRBV15 | . | TGTGCCACCAGCAGAGACAGGAAATATGAAAAACTGTTTTTT | CATSRDRKYEKLFF
TRBD1 | TRBJ2-7 | TRBV19 | . | TGTGCCAGTAGTCTCCGACAGGGGCGGAACGAGCAGTACTTC | CASSLRQGRNEQYF
. | TRBJ1-2 | TRBV28 | . | TGTGCCAGCAGTTTATTATCAGGGATCCATGGCTACACCTTC | CASSLLSGIHGYTF
TRBD2 | TRBJ2-7 | TRBV5-1 | . | TGCGCCAGCAGCTTTTTTAGCGGGGCCTCCTACGAGCAGTACTTC | CASSFFSGASYEQYF
TRBD2 | TRBJ2-5 | TRBV7-6 | . | TGTGCCAGCAGCTCGGGACTAGCGGAGACCCAGTACTTC | CASSSGLAETQYF
TRBD1 | TRBJ1-4 | TRBV6-4 | . | TGTGCCAGCAGAGAGACAGGGAATGAAAAACTGTTTTTT | CASRETGNEKLFF